The TCR beta chain under discussion was sequenced for a study of identical twins. This CDR3 contains 12 residues. Germline V CDR1 and CDR2: LGHDT, YNNKEL (reference sequence). V was trimmed by 0 bases and J by 7 bases, leaving 6 bases between them. This clonotype came up a few times. MiXCR was run by TCRdb on the 5' RACE reads, yielding one entry per CDR3 protein. Of hundreds of thousands of distinct CDR3 sequences listed, 6% to 8.5% are singletons. This same sample was also taken into another study, of yellow fever vaccine responses in identical twins.

This chain joins TRBV3-1 and TRBJ2-5; D not resolved. The source material was CD8+ T cells sorted from blood. The receptor's source is a woman between 18 and 29 years old in good health. CDR3 protein: CASSQEYATQYF. Here the CDR3 DNA reads TGTGCCAGCAGCCAAGAGTATGCGACCCAGTACTTC.